This T cell receptor (beta chain) emerged from a study of early T cells in non-severe SARS-CoV-2 infection. Findings of the study overall: VDJdb matching, biased toward anti-spike CD8 responses, missed private and CD4 specificities.

The CDR3 loop spans 12 amino acids. Between the trimmed V and J ends, which lost 6 bases and 3 bases, there was a span of 8 bases. Germline-derived CDR1 and CDR2 are SGHTA and FQGNSA. Individual cDNA molecules were tagged with unique molecular identifiers, the study reported. One entry per CDR3 protein, called by TCRdb with MiXCR from the 5' RACE reads. The sample shows 40,000 or so distinct CDR3 sequences, around 8% of them seen only once. In its sample, this clonotype was seen many times. Antigen: not known. The material sequenced was whole blood, taken at baseline. The receptor comes from an adult who was a healthcare worker with PCR-confirmed SARS-CoV-2 infection or an uninfected control (not recorded which). The chain couples TRBV7-2 to TRBJ1-2; D not certain. CDR3 bases: TGTGCCAGCAGAGGGAATGACTATGGCTACACCTTC. Protein sequence: CASRGNDYGYTF.